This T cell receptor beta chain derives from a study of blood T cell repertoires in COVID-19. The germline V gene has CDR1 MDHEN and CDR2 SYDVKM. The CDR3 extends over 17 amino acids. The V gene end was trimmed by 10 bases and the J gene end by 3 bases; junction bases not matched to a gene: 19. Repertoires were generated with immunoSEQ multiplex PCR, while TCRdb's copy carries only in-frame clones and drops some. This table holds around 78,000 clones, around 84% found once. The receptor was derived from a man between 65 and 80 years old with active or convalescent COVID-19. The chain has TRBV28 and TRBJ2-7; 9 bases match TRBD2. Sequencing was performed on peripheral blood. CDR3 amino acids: CATTSGGNRRSYYEQYF. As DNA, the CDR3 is TGTGCCACCACCAGCGGGGGGAATCGGCGGAGCTACTACGAGCAGTACTTC.